One and the same sample provided the 7 T cell receptor beta chains below, sequenced in a study of Graves' ophthalmopathy and Graves' hyperthyroidism. The TCR beta CDR3 regions underwent amplification from RNA transcripts. HTBI primers served in a first-round RT-PCR, which a second-round multiplex PCR followed. TCRdb reprocessed the multiplex PCR reads with MiXCR, giving one entry per CDR3 protein. This repertoire shows 300,000 or so distinct CDR3 sequences, 15% to 20% found once; its top ten account for roughly an eighth. Sequences were obtained from peripheral blood. These receptors came from an adult man with Graves' ophthalmopathy.

This clonotype was seen many times. CDR3: CASSTTSGGFSDTQYF. The DNA of the CDR3 is TGTGCCAGCAGCACGACTAGCGGGGGGTTCTCAGATACGCAGTATTTT. V gene TRBV28 combines with J gene TRBJ2-3; 13 bases match TRBD2. The CDR3 consists of 16 residues. CDR1 is MDHEN and CDR2 is SYDVKM in the germline V gene. The junction had 7 bases not matched to a gene; V was cut back by 6 bases and J by 4 bases.

Many counts were recorded for this clonotype. The rearrangement uses TRBV27 and TRBJ1-5; tentatively, D is TRBD1 (6 bases). The CDR3 sequence is 16 residues long. V was cut by 5 bases and J by 2 bases, with 16 bases left in between. Germline assignment: CDR1 MNHEY and CDR2 SMNVEV (reference sequence). The CDR3 spells CASSQQGSRGNQPQHF. CDR3 bases: TGTGCCAGCAGTCAACAGGGTTCCCGGGGCAATCAGCCCCAGCATTTT.

The sample holds many counts of this clonotype. The V call is TRBV6-2 or TRBV6-3, the J call TRBJ1-1, with D tentatively TRBD1 (6 bases). The V end was cut by 2 bases, the J end by 0 bases, with 19 bases between. This CDR3 region has 18 residues. Germline lookup yields CDR1 MNHEY and CDR2 SVGEGT. DNA of the CDR3: TGTGCCAGCAGTTACGCGGGGGCTTCAAGGAGATTGAACACTGAAGCTTTCTTT. Residues: CASSYAGASRRLNTEAFF.

In this sample, this clonotype turned up many times. This chain connects TRBV12-3 or TRBV12-4 to TRBJ2-4; D is unresolved. The CDR3 covers 13 residues. V was pared by 3 bases and J by 9 bases, with 12 bases between. The CDR3 loop reads CASSFRVPGIQYF. In DNA form, the CDR3 reads TGTGCCAGCAGTTTTAGGGTGCCGGGCATTCAGTACTTC.

This clonotype was observed once. CDR3 sequence: CASSSPGTAYEQYF. In DNA form, the CDR3 reads TGTGCCAGCAGTTCCCCGGGGACAGCCTACGAGCAGTACTTC. The chain links TRBV12-3 or TRBV12-4 to TRBJ2-7; 7 bases align to TRBD1. Germline trimming cut 4 bases from V and 2 bases from J; bases unmatched to any gene: 5. CDR3 length: 14 amino acids.

On this clonotype itself: With a much larger clone just one base away, this may be a read error. The chain employs TRBV11-3 and TRBJ2-2, with TRBD2 matching over 8 bases. This CDR3 contains 15 residues. Germline CDR1 and CDR2: SGHNT and YENEEA. CDR3 amino acids: CASSQTSVSTRELFF. The CDR3 region has the DNA TGTGCCAGCAGCCAGACTAGCGTTAGCACCAGGGAGCTGTTTTTT.

This clonotype was seen ten or more times. V and J are TRBV24-1 and TRBJ2-5; D perhaps matches TRBD1 (5 bases). Between the trimmed V and J ends, which lost 4 bases and 2 bases, there was a span of 13 bases. CDR3 length: 15 residues. The V gene's germline CDR1 is KGHDR and CDR2 SFDVKD. In nucleotides, the CDR3 is TGTGCCACCAGTGACTTAGGACAACCACAAGAGACCCAGTACTTC. Its protein is CATSDLGQPQETQYF.